The 21 T cell receptor beta chains presented below share a single source sample, sequenced in a study of control samples from healthy donors and cancer patients. Clones were sequenced by immunoSEQ multiplex PCR, and TCRdb holds only the in-frame ones, with some missing. The top ten hold around 10% of the sample, which has roughly 90,000 clones, roughly four fifths seen once. The material sequenced was blood. The origin of the receptors is a woman aged 55 to 70 in good health.

The chain couples TRBV6-5 to TRBJ1-5, with 9 positions matching TRBD1. Germline values: CDR1 MNHEY, CDR2 SVGAGI. This CDR3 region has 13 residues. The V and J ends lost 6 bases and 7 bases, in that order; junction bases with no gene match: 4. This CDR3 reads CASRGQGRQPQHF. CDR3 sequence (DNA): TGTGCCAGCAGAGGACAGGGGCGGCAGCCCCAGCATTTT.

This clone has only one observation. The chain has TRBV6-1 and TRBJ1-2; D gene unclear. V was cut by 2 bases and J by 5 bases, with 6 bases left in between. The CDR3 sequence is 12 residues long. Per germline, CDR1 MNHNS and CDR2 SASEGT. The CDR3 bases are TGTGCCAGCAGTGAACCGTGGTATGGCTACACCTTC. Translating it yields CASSEPWYGYTF.

The chain recombines TRBV6-2 or TRBV6-3 with TRBJ2-3; D not certain. This CDR3 has 15 residues. Trimming took off 0 bases at V and 3 bases at J, with 10 bases between the two ends. CDR1 MNHEY and CDR2 SVGEGT come from the germline V gene. The chain's CDR3 is CASSYSKGSTDTQYF. In nucleotides, the CDR3 is TGTGCCAGCAGTTACTCAAAGGGAAGTACAGATACGCAGTATTTT.

The genes are TRBV6-6 and TRBJ2-1, with 9 bases identical to TRBD1. The V and J ends lost 4 bases and 13 bases, in that order; junction bases with no gene match: 8. Germline CDR1 MNHNY, CDR2 SVGAGI (reference sequence). This CDR3 comprises 13 residues. The CDR3 nucleotides read TGTGCCAGCAGTTCTAATACAGGGGGCAAACAGTTCTTC. Its translation: CASSSNTGGKQFF.

V is TRBV21-1 and J is TRBJ1-5. TRBV21-1 is a listed pseudogene. CDR3 length: 15 amino acids. CDR3 sequence: CASIRDGPCNQPQHF. The CDR3 DNA follows: TGTGCCAGCATCCGGGACGGCCCATGCAATCAGCCCCAGCATTTT.

In this sample, this clone turned up a few times. The rearrangement uses TRBV19 and TRBJ1-4; D gene unclear. The CDR3 is 10 residues long. Germline V CDR1 and CDR2: LNHDA, SQIVND (reference sequence). V was pared by 10 bases and J by 7 bases, with 7 bases between. Written as DNA, the CDR3 is TGTGCCACCAGGAGTGAAAAACTGTTTTTT. The encoded protein is CATRSEKLFF.

The J gene is TRBJ2-1, the V gene TRBV27; 7 positions agree with TRBD2. The junction had 15 bases not matched to a gene; V was cut back by 3 bases and J by 10 bases. The CDR3 has 16 residues. The germline V gene encodes CDR1 MNHEY and CDR2 SMNVEV (reference sequence). CDR3 loop: CASSFVREGSTHEQFF. In nucleotides, the CDR3 is TGTGCCAGCAGTTTTGTGAGGGAGGGCTCGACTCACGAGCAGTTCTTC.

V is TRBV10-3 and J is TRBJ2-3; D is possibly TRBD2 (6 bases). Germline-derived CDR1 and CDR2 are ENHRY and SYGVKD. CDR3 length: 15 residues. The germline V and J ends were trimmed by 0 bases and 0 bases, with 7 bases remaining between them. This chain's CDR3 is CAISESLASTDTQYF. The CDR3 DNA sequence: TGTGCCATCAGTGAGTCACTAGCTAGCACAGATACGCAGTATTTT.

CDR3 DNA sequence: TGTGCCAGCAGCCAGGGGACTGAAGCTTTCTTT. Encoded protein: CASSQGTEAFF. This chain links TRBV7-9 with TRBJ1-1, with a tentative D call TRBD1 (6 bases). The germline gives CDR1 SEHNR, CDR2 FQNEAQ (reference sequence). CDR3 length equals 11 residues. V gave up 5 bases and J gave up 5 bases, with 6 bases separating them.

CDR3 region: CASRSGLQGGADNEQFF. In nucleotides, the CDR3 is TGTGCCTCCCGCTCAGGCCTACAGGGGGGGGCTGACAATGAGCAGTTCTTC. J is TRBJ2-1 and V is TRBV5-4; TRBD1 is a possible D gene (8 bases). The germline gives CDR1 SGHNT, CDR2 YYREEE (reference sequence). Trimming stripped 10 bases from V and 5 bases from J, with 28 bases between. The CDR3 spans 17 residues.

The chain couples TRBV6-4 to TRBJ2-5; D unresolved. With 3 bases removed from V and 2 bases from J, the gap between germline ends came to 13 bases. CDR1 is MRHNA, CDR2 SNTAGT, per germline. The CDR3 runs 15 residues. CDR3 coding DNA: TGTGCCAGCAGTGAATTACTGGGCCCACAAGAGACCCAGTACTTC. It encodes CASSELLGPQETQYF.

The V call is TRBV18, the J call TRBJ1-2; D remains ambiguous. The CDR3 sequence is 16 residues long. Germline V lookup: CDR1 KGHSH, CDR2 LQKENI. V was clipped by 6 bases and J by 3 bases, with 20 bases between them. The chain's CDR3 is CASSSMGQVSDYGYTF. In DNA, the CDR3 is TGTGCCAGCTCTTCAATGGGCCAGGTATCTGACTATGGCTACACCTTC.

The V call is TRBV6-6, the J call TRBJ1-2, with D possibly being TRBD1 (5 bases). Between the trimmed V and J ends, which lost 2 bases and 2 bases, there was a span of 12 bases. The germline V gene has CDR1 MNHNY and CDR2 SVGAGI (reference sequence). The CDR3 extends over 15 amino acids. The CDR3 loop is CASSYPQDRNYGYTF. Written as DNA, the CDR3 is TGTGCCAGCAGTTACCCACAGGACCGAAACTATGGCTACACCTTC.

The count of this clone is one. The V and J genes are TRBV18 and TRBJ2-7; TRBD2 matches at 9 bases. The V gene's germline CDR1 is KGHSH and CDR2 LQKENI. The CDR3 sequence is 16 residues long. The ends lost 0 bases at V and 5 bases at J; junction bases unmatched: 8. In nucleotides, the CDR3 is TGTGCCAGCTCACCACCCGGAGGTGCTAGCGGGAACGAGCAGTACTTC. Translating gives CASSPPGGASGNEQYF.

This chain links TRBV6-5 with TRBJ2-5; D may be TRBD1 (6 bases). CDR1 MNHEY and CDR2 SVGAGI come from the germline V gene. The CDR3 length is 13 residues. The germline V and J ends were trimmed by 5 bases and 9 bases, with 16 bases remaining between them. The CDR3 DNA reads TGTGCCAGCAGTACCCGCCACAGGGCGGCCCAGTACTTC. Protein: CASSTRHRAAQYF.

The chain has TRBV18 and TRBJ2-5; weak D call: TRBD1 (5 bases). CDR1 KGHSH and CDR2 LQKENI come from the germline V gene. This CDR3 is built from 14 residues. Trimming left V 4 bases short and J 4 bases short, with 13 bases between. CDR3 sequence reads: CASSLQGGGETQYF. DNA of the CDR3: TGTGCCAGCTCACTCCAGGGCGGTGGAGAGACCCAGTACTTC. The full variable domain, completed using reference TRBV18 and TRBJ2-5, is NAGVMQNPRHLVRRRGQEARLRCSPMKGHSHVYWYRQLPEEGLKFMVYLQKENIIDESGMPKERFSAEFPKEGPSILRIQQVVRGDSAAYFCASSLQGGGETQYFGPGTRLLVL.

This clone was seen a few times. The rearrangement uses TRBV29-1 and TRBJ2-2, with D possibly TRBD1 on 6 matching bases. The CDR3 consists of 14 residues. The V gene's germline CDR1 is SQVTM and CDR2 ANQGSEA. The V end was cut by 3 bases, the J end by 2 bases, with 10 bases between. The CDR3 sequence is CSVDEGVNTGELFF. The CDR3 DNA reads as TGCAGCGTTGACGAGGGGGTAAACACCGGGGAGCTGTTTTTT.

The genes are TRBV18 and TRBJ2-7, with D uncertain. This CDR3 has 14 amino acids. The V gene's germline CDR1 is KGHSH and CDR2 LQKENI. Trimming took off 3 bases at V and 4 bases at J, with 13 bases between the two ends. As DNA, the CDR3 is TGTGCCAGCTCACCTCTACCAGATTCTTACGAGCAGTACTTC. Amino acids: CASSPLPDSYEQYF.

This clone has only a few counts. The chain is built from TRBV28 and TRBJ2-4; TRBD2 agrees at 8 bases. Looked up from germline, CDR1 is MDHEN and CDR2 is SYDVKM. This CDR3 has 20 amino acids. The V and J ends lost 3 bases and 7 bases, in that order; junction bases with no gene match: 23. CDR3 protein: CASSFIRRGRLPGLENIQYF. The DNA for the CDR3 is TGTGCCAGCAGTTTTATTCGAAGGGGCCGACTACCGGGACTAGAGAACATTCAGTACTTC.

This chain uses TRBV5-1 with TRBJ1-1, with 10 bases lining up with TRBD1. The germline gives CDR1 SGHRS, CDR2 YFSETQ. This CDR3 is built from 15 residues. J lost 4 bases, V lost 3 bases, and 6 bases had no gene match. CDR3 amino acids: CASSSTGTGVTEAFF. The DNA of the CDR3 is TGCGCCAGCAGCTCCACCGGGACAGGGGTCACTGAAGCTTTCTTT.

This chain links TRBV5-1 with TRBJ1-2, with TRBD1 matching over 8 bases. CDR1 and CDR2 from the germline V gene are SGHRS and YFSETQ. With 3 bases clipped from V and 0 bases from J, the junction kept 4 bases outside the gene matches. This CDR3 comprises 15 residues. The CDR3 is CASSYLQGANYGYTF. The CDR3, as DNA: TGCGCCAGCAGCTACTTACAGGGGGCTAACTATGGCTACACCTTC.